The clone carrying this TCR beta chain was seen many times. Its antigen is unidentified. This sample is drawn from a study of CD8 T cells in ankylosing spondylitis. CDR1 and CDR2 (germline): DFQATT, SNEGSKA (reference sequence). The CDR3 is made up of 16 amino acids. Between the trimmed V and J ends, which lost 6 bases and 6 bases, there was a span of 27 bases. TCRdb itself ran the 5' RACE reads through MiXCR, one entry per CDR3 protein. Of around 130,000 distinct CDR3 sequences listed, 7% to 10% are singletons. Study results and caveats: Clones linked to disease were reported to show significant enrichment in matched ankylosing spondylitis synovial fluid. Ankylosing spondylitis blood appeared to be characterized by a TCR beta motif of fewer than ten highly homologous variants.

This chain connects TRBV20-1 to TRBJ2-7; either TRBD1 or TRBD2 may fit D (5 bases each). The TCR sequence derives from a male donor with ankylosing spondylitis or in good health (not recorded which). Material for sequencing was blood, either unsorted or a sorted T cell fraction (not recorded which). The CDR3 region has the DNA TGCAGTGCCCCAAACCTACGGGACGGTGGGTGGTCCGAGCAGTACTTC. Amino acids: CSAPNLRDGGWSEQYF.